This T cell receptor beta chain appears in the sequencing data of a study of T cell responses to AZD1222 COVID-19 vaccine. The data were produced by immunoSEQ multiplex PCR, yet TCRdb's version contains in-frame clones alone and is incomplete. The profile covers about 100,000 clones, with about 88% appearing a single time and about 1.8% taken by the ten largest. Findings of the study overall: Mapped onto spike, vaccine-associated CD4 TCRs spanned it and were dominant at 160-218 and 743-854.

Germline CDR1 reads SEHNR; CDR2 reads FQNEAQ (reference sequence). With V trimmed by 6 bases and J by 3 bases, 4 bases remained unmatched. This CDR3 is 13 amino acids long. There are a few counts of this clone. The antigen remains unidentified. The specimen comprised peripheral blood, sampled on day 0 of AZD1222 vaccination. V usage is TRBV7-9 and J usage is TRBJ2-7, with 8 bases matching TRBD1. This TCR derives from an adult in good health. The CDR3 bases are TGTGCCAGCAGGGCGGACAGGGTCTACGAGCAGTACTTC. It codes for CASRADRVYEQYF.